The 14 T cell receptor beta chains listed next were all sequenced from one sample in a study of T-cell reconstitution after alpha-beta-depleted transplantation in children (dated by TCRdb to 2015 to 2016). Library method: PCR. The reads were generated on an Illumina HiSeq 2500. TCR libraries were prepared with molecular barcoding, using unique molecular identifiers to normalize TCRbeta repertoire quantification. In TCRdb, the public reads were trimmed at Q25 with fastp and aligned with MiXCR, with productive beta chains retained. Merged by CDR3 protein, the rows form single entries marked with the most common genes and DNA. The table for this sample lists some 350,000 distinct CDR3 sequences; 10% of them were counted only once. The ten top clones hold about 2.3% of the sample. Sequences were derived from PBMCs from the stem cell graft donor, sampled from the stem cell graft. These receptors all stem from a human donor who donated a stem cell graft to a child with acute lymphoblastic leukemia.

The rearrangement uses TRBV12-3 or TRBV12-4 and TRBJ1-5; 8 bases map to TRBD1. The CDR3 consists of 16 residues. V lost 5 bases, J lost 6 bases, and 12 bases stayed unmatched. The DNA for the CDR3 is TGTGCCAGCAGTCTAGGTGGACAGGGAATTCTTCAGCCCCAGCATTTT. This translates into CASSLGGQGILQPQHF.

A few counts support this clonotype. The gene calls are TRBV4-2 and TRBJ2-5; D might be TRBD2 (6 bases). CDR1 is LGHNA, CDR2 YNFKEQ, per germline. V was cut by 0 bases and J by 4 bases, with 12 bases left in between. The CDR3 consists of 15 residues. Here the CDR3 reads CASSQDMEGAETQYF. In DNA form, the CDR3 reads TGTGCCAGCAGCCAAGATATGGAGGGAGCAGAGACCCAGTACTTC.

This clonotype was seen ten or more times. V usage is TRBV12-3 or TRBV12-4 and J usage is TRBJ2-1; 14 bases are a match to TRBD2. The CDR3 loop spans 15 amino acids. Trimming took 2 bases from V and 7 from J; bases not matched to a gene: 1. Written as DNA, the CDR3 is TGTGCCAGCAGTTTAAGACTAGCGGGAGGGAATGAGCAGTTCTTC. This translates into CASSLRLAGGNEQFF.

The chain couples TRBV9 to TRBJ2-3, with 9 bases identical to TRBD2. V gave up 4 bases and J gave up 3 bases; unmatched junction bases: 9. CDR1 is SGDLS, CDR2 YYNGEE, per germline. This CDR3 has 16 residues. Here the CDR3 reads CASSTLTSGPTDTQYF. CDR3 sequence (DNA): TGTGCCAGCAGCACCCTCACTAGCGGGCCGACAGATACGCAGTATTTT.

The CDR3 region has the DNA TGTGCCAGCAGCCCGAGGGGTCGAGCGAACACCGGGGAGCTGTTTTTT. Translation: CASSPRGRANTGELFF. The chain is built from TRBV9 and TRBJ2-2; tentatively, D is TRBD1 or TRBD2 (5 bases each). Germline assignment: CDR1 SGDLS and CDR2 YYNGEE. The CDR3 totals 16 residues. The V end lost 4 bases, the J end lost 0 bases, and 13 bases lay between the germline ends.

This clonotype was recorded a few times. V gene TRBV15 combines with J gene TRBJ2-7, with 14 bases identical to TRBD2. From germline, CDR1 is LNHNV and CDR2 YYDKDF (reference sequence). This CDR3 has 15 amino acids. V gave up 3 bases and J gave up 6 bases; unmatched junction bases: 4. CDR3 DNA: TGTGCCACCAGCAGGGGACTAGCGGGAGTTGTCGAGCAGTACTTC. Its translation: CATSRGLAGVVEQYF.

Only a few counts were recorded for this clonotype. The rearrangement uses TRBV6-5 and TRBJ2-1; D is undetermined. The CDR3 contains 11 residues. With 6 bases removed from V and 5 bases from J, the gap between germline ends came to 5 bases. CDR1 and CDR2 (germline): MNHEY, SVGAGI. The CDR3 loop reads CASRRNNEQFF. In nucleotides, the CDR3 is TGTGCCAGCAGGCGGAACAATGAGCAGTTCTTC.

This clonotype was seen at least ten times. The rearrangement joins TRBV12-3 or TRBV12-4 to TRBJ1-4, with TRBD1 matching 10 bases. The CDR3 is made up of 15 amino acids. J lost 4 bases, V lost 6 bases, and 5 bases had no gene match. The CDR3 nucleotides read TGTGCCAGCAGCCCTGGGACAGGGGATAATGAAAAACTGTTTTTT. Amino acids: CASSPGTGDNEKLFF.

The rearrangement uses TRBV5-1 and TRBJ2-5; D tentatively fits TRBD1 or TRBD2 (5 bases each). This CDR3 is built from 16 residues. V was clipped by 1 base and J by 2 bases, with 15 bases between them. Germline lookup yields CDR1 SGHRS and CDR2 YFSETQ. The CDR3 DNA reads TGCGCCAGCAGCTTGTTCCGAGGGGTTGGGCAAGAGACCCAGTACTTC. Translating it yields CASSLFRGVGQETQYF.

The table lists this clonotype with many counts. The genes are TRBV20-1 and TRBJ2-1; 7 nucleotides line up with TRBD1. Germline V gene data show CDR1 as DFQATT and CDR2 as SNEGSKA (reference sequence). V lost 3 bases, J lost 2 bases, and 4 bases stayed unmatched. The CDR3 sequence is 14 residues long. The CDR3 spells CSARRQGAYNEQFF. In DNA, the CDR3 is TGCAGTGCTAGGAGGCAGGGGGCCTACAATGAGCAGTTCTTC.

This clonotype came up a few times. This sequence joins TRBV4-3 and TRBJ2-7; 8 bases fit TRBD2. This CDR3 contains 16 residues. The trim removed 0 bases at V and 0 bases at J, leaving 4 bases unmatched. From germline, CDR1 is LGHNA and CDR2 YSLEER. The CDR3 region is CASSQDDSGGSYEQYF. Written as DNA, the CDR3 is TGCGCCAGCAGCCAAGACGACAGCGGGGGCTCCTACGAGCAGTACTTC.

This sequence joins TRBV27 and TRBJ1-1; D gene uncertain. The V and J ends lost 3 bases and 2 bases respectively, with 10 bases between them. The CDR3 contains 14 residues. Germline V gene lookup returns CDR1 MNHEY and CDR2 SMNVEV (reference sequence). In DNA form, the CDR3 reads TGTGCCAGCAGTTTCGGGCAGAGAAACACTGAAGCTTTCTTT. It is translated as CASSFGQRNTEAFF.

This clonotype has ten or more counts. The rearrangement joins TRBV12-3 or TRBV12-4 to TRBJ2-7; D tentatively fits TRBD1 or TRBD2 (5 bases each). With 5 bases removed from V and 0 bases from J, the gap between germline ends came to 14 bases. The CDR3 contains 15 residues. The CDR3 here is CASSARGSTSYEQYF. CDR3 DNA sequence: TGTGCCAGCAGTGCCCGGGGCAGTACCTCCTACGAGCAGTACTTC.

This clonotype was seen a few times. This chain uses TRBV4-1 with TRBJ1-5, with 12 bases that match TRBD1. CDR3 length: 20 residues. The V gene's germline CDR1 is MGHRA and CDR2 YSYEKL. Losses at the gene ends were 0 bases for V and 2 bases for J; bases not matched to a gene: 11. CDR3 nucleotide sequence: TGCGCCAGCAGCCAAGAGATCGGGACAGGGGGCCGTTTTGGCAATCAGCCCCAGCATTTT. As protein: CASSQEIGTGGRFGNQPQHF.